This T cell receptor (beta chain) was captured by sequencing in a study of beta chain features in type 1 diabetes. Expressed TCRB transcripts were sequenced after all isolated RNA was converted to cDNA. Produced via immunoSEQ multiplex PCR; TCRdb's table is partial and in-frame only. The sample consists of roughly 140,000 clones, 6.9% of them appearing once. Germline CDR1 is GTSNPN and CDR2 is SVGIG (reference sequence). This CDR3 is built from 14 residues. Trimming removed 5 bases from V and 7 bases from J, with 15 bases in between. The receptor was derived from a woman aged 30 to 39 in good health. The chain joins TRBV30 to TRBJ1-6; D unclear. The sequenced sample consisted of central memory CD4+ T cells from blood. CDR3 sequence reads: CAWGYRGPNSPLHF. In DNA, the CDR3 is TGTGCCTGGGGCTATCGGGGTCCAAATTCACCCCTCCACTTT.